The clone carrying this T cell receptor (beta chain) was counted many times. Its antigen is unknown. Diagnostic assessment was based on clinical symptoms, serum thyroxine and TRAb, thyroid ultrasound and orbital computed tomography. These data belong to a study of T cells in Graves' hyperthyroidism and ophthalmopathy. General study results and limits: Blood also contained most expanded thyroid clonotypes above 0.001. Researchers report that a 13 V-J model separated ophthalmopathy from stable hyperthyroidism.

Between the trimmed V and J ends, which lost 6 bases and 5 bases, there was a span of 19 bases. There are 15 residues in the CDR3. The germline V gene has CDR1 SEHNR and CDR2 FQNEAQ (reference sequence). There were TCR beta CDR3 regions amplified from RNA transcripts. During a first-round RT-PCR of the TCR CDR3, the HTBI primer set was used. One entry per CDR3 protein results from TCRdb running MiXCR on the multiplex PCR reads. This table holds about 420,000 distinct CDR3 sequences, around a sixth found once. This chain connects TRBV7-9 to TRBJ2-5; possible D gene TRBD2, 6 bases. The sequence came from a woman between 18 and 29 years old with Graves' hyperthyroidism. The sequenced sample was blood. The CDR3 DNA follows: TGTGCCAGCAGTTCCACCCGGAGGGCGTTGGAGACCCAGTACTTC. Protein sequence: CASSSTRRALETQYF.